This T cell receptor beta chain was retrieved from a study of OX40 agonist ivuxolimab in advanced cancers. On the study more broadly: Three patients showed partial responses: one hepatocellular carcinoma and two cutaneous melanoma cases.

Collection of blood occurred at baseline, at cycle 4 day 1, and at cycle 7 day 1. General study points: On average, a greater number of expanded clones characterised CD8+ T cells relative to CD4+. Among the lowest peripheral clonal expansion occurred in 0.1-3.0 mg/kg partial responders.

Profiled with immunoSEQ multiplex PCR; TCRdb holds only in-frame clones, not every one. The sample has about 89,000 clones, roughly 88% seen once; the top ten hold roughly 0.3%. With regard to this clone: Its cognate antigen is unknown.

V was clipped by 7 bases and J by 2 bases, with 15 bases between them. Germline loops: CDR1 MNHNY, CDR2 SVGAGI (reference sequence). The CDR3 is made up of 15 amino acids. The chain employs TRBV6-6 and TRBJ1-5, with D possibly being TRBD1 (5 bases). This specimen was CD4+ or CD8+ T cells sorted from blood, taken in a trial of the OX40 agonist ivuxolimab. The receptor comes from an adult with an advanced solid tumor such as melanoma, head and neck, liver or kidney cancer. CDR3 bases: TGTGCCAGCACCTCACGGGGGGTTGGCAATCAGCCCCAGCATTTT. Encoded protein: CASTSRGVGNQPQHF.